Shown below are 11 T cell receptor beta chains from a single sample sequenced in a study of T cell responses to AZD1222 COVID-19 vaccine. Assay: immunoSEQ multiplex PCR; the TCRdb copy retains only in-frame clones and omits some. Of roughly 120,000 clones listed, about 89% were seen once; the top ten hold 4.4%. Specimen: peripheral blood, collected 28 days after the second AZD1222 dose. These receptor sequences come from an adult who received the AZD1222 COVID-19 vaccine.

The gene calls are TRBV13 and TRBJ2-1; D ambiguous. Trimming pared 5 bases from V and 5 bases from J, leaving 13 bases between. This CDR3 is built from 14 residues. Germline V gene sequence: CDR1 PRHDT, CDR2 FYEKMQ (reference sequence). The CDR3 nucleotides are TGTGCCAGCAGCGTATCCAAGACTCACAATGAGCAGTTCTTC. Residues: CASSVSKTHNEQFF. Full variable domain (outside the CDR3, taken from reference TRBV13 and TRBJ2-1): AAGVIQSPRHLIKEKRETATLKCYPIPRHDTVYWYQQGPGQDPQFLISFYEKMQSDKGSIPDRFSAQQFSDYHSELNMSSLELGDSALYFCASSVSKTHNEQFFGPGTRLTVL.

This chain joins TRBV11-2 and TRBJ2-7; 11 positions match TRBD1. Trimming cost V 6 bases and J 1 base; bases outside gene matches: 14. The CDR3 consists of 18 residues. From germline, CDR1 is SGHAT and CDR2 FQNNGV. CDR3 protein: CASRLVGGQGASSYEQYF. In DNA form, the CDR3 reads TGTGCCAGCAGACTCGTAGGTGGACAGGGGGCCAGTTCCTACGAGCAGTACTTC.

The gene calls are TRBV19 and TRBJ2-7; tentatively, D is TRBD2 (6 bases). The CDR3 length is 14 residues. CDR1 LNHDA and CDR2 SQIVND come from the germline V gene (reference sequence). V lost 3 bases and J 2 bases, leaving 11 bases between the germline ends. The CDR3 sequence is CASSISGGPYEQYF. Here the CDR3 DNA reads TGTGCCAGTAGTATCAGCGGAGGGCCCTACGAGCAGTACTTC.

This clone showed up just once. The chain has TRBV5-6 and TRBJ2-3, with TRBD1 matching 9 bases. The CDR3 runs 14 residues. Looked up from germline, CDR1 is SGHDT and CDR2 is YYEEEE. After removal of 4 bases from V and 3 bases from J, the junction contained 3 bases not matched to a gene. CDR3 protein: CASSPGQGTDTQYF. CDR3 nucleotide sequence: TGTGCCAGCAGCCCGGGACAGGGAACAGATACGCAGTATTTT. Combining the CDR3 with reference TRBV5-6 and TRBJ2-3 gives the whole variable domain DAGVTQSPTHLIKTRGQQVTLRCSPKSGHDTVSWYQQALGQGPQFIFQYYEEEERQRGNFPDRFSGHQFPNYSSELNVNALLLGDSALYLCASSPGQGTDTQYFGPGTRLTVL.

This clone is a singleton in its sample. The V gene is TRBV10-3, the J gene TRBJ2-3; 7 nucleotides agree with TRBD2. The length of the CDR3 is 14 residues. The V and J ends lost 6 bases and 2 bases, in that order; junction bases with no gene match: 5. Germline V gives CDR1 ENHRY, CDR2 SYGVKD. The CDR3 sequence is CAIRRGLNTDTQYF. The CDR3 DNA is TGTGCCATCAGGCGGGGGTTAAACACAGATACGCAGTATTTT.

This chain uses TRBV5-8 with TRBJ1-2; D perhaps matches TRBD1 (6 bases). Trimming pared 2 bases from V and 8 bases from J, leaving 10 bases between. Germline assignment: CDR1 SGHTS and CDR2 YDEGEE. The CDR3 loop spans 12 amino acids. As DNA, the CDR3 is TGTGCCAGCAGCTTAGGACAGCAGGGCTACACCTTC. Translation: CASSLGQQGYTF.

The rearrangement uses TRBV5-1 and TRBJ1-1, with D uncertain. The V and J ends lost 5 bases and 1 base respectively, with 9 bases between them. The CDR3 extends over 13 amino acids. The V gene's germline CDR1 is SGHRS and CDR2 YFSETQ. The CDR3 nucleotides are TGCGCCAGCAGTCTCGATCCGAACACTGAAGCTTTCTTT. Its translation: CASSLDPNTEAFF.

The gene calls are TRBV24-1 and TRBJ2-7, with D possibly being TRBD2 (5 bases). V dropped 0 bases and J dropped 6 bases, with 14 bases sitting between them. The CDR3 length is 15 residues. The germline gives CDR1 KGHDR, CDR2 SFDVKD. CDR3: CATSDLQGMGSEQYF. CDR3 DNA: TGTGCCACCAGTGATTTGCAAGGGATGGGGAGCGAGCAGTACTTC.

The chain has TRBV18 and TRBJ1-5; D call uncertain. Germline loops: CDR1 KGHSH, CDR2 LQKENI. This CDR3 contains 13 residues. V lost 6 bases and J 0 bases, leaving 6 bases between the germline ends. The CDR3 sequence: CASSKDSNQPQHF. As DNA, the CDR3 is TGTGCCAGCTCCAAGGATAGCAATCAGCCCCAGCATTTT. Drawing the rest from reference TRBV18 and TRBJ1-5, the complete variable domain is NAGVMQNPRHLVRRRGQEARLRCSPMKGHSHVYWYRQLPEEGLKFMVYLQKENIIDESGMPKERFSAEFPKEGPSILRIQQVVRGDSAAYFCASSKDSNQPQHFGDGTRLSIL.

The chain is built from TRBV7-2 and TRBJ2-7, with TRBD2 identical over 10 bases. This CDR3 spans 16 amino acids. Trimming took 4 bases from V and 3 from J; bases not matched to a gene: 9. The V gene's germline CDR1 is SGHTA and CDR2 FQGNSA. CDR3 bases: TGTGCCAGCAGCTATACTAGCGGGGTCCAGTACTACGAGCAGTACTTC. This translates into CASSYTSGVQYYEQYF.

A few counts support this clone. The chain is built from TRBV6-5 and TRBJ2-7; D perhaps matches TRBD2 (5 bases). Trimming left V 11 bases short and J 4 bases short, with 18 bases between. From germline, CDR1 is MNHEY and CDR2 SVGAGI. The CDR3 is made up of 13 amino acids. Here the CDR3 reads CAGSRGEEYEQYF. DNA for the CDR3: TGTGCCGGGTCTCGGGGTGAGGAATACGAGCAGTACTTC.